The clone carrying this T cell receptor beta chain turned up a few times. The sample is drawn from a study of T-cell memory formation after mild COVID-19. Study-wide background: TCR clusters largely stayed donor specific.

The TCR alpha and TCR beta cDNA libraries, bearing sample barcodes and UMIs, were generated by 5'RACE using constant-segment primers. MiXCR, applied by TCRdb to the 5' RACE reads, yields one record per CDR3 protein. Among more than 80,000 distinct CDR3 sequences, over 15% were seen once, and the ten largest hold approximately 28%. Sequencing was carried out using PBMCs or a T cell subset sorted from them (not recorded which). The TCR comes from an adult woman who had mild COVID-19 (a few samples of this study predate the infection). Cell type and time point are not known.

The CDR3 DNA reads as TGTGCCAGCAGCCCTGTGGGGGCTACCACCGGGGAGCTGTTTTTT. It codes for CASSPVGATTGELFF. V and J are TRBV7-6 and TRBJ2-2; weak D call: TRBD1 (6 bases). Looked up from germline, CDR1 is SGHVS and CDR2 is FNYEAQ. V lost 5 bases to trimming and J lost 4 bases, with 14 bases between them. The CDR3 is 15 residues long.